The source of this T cell receptor (beta chain) is a study of cytomegalovirus exposure and HLA in healthy donors. Study-wide findings and caveats: Cytomegalovirus-associated TCR beta chains were listed, numbering roughly 150.

In regard to this clone: Its antigen is as yet unknown.

This CDR3 is built from 16 residues. Losses at the gene ends were 3 bases for V and 6 bases for J; bases not matched to a gene: 12. Germline assignment: CDR1 MRHNA and CDR2 SNTAGT. It was with 60 Vbeta and 13 Jbeta primers that the PCR ran. Measured with immunoSEQ multiplex PCR; TCRdb has only the in-frame clones, and not every one. The repertoire holds approximately 140,000 clones, about 77% seen once, with under 2% in the top ten. The sequenced material came from PBMCs. This clonotype was sampled from a female donor in good health and CMV-seronegative. The genes are TRBV6-4 and TRBJ2-3, with 7 bases lining up with TRBD2. For the CDR3, the DNA is TGTGCCAGCAGTGAGGGCGGGGCGGGAGTGGCGGATACGCAGTATTTT. Its translation is CASSEGGAGVADTQYF.